What follows is one T cell receptor (beta chain) and its context. Its matching antigen is unknown. The assay that was used to sequence DNA from cultured CD4+ T cells was the Oncomine TCR Beta short-read assay. A single record per CDR3 protein comes from TCRdb applying MiXCR to the PCR reads. The sample records thousands of distinct CDR3 sequences, 61% being singletons. V was clipped by 0 bases and J by 4 bases, with 7 bases between them. Germline lookup yields CDR1 MNHNS and CDR2 SASEGT. This CDR3 is built from 14 residues. The data belong to a study of vaccination and CD4 T cells after COVID-19. At the level of the study: Samples taken post-COVID came a median 101 days after diagnosis, ranging from 35 to 161. Stimulation of cells relied on overlapping spike peptides derived from SARS-CoV-2, HCoV-NL63, HCoV-OC43 and HCoV-229E.

Treatment specified: approximately nine-day PBMC culture with coronavirus spike peptide pools or control peptides (ViraFEST assay). Following a culture period (less than eleven days), negative selection was used to isolate CD4+ T cells. Broader study findings: 304 of 307 vaccine-specific clones from convalescent patients were spike mono-reactive.

Sequencing was carried out using CD4+ T cells from blood, cultured in vitro. This sequence joins TRBV6-1 and TRBJ1-3; D is uncertain. The receptor's source is a human donor who had recovered from COVID-19. The CDR3 protein is CASSEAAQGNTIYF. The CDR3 region has the DNA TGTGCCAGCAGTGAAGCGGCACAAGGAAACACCATATATTTT.